The rows below give T cell receptor beta chains drawn from one sample of a study of blood T cells in healthy people across ages. TCRdb re-called the 5' RACE reads with MiXCR, one entry per CDR3 protein. The profile shows about 1 million distinct CDR3 sequences, around 25% of them singletons. The sample was also reused in another study, on T cells of mothers and their children.

The sample consisted of blood. These receptors all come from a girl aged 2-10 years in good health. Each CDR3 is given with its conserved first and last residue. Fields, in order: V gene, D gene, J gene, clone size, CDR3 protein, CDR3 DNA. D genes are given only for firm matches. Size is stated for part of the rows, as once, few or many counts, or as a class when the clone is expanded.

V: TRBV19; D: TRBD2; J: TRBJ2-1; size: few; CDR3: CASGTSRYEQFF; DNA: TGTGCCAGCGGGACTAGCCGGTATGAGCAGTTCTTC
V: TRBV5-1; D: -; J: TRBJ2-7; size: -; CDR3: CASTRDIPGYEQYF; DNA: TGCGCCAGCACCCGGGACATACCTGGCTACGAGCAGTACTTC
V: TRBV6-2/TRBV6-3; D: TRBD2; J: TRBJ2-1; size: -; CDR3: CASSPPGGPYNEQFF; DNA: TGTGCCAGCAGTCCACCGGGGGGGCCCTACAATGAGCAGTTCTTC
V: TRBV28; D: -; J: TRBJ2-2; size: few; CDR3: CASTRRTNTGELFF; DNA: TGTGCCAGCACCCGGCGAACCAACACCGGGGAGCTGTTTTTT
V: TRBV4-1; D: TRBD1; J: TRBJ2-5; size: -; CDR3: CASSQSRGLGETQYF; DNA: TGCGCCAGCAGCCAATCTAGGGGGCTGGGGGAGACCCAGTACTTC
V: TRBV5-1; D: TRBD1; J: TRBJ2-1; size: few; CDR3: CASSLAPDRGVNEQFF; DNA: TGCGCCAGCAGCTTGGCTCCGGACAGGGGCGTCAATGAGCAGTTCTTC
V: TRBV7-9; D: -; J: TRBJ2-1; size: -; CDR3: CASITSGNEQFF; DNA: TGTGCCAGCATAACAAGCGGCAATGAGCAGTTCTTC
V: TRBV29-1; D: TRBD2; J: TRBJ2-1; size: -; CDR3: CSATGTSGDYNEQFF; DNA: TGCAGCGCTACTGGGACTAGCGGGGACTACAATGAGCAGTTCTTC
V: TRBV27; D: -; J: TRBJ2-7; size: few; CDR3: CASSLSPGSEQYF; DNA: TGTGCCAGCAGTTTATCACCGGGGAGCGAGCAGTACTTC
V: TRBV28; D: -; J: TRBJ2-1; size: -; CDR3: CASSSGAHSYNEQFF; DNA: TGTGCCAGCAGTAGTGGGGCCCATTCGTACAATGAGCAGTTCTTC
V: TRBV7-2; D: -; J: TRBJ2-7; size: few; CDR3: CASSPGPFNNEQYF; DNA: TGTGCCAGCAGCCCCGGGCCTTTTAACAACGAGCAGTACTTC
V: TRBV29-1; D: -; J: TRBJ2-1; size: -; CDR3: CSVARNGGSGDEQFF; DNA: TGCAGCGTCGCGCGTAACGGAGGTTCAGGTGATGAGCAGTTCTTC
V: TRBV5-1; D: TRBD1; J: TRBJ2-5; size: few; CDR3: CASSLGSGQRETQYF; DNA: TGCGCCAGCAGCTTGGGCTCGGGACAGAGGGAGACCCAGTACTTC
V: TRBV12-3/TRBV12-4; D: -; J: TRBJ1-2; size: -; CDR3: CASSHDGFSNYGYTF; DNA: TGTGCCAGCAGCCATGACGGTTTTTCTAACTATGGCTACACCTTC
V: TRBV28; D: -; J: TRBJ2-3; size: few; CDR3: CASCSARGATDTQYF; DNA: TGTGCCAGCTGCTCGGCCAGAGGGGCCACAGATACGCAGTATTTT
V: TRBV6-5; D: -; J: TRBJ2-2; size: few; CDR3: CASSLTATGELFF; DNA: TGTGCCAGCAGTTTGACGGCGACCGGGGAGCTGTTTTTT
V: TRBV4-1; D: TRBD2; J: TRBJ2-3; size: few; CDR3: CASSQELAGTSDTQYF; DNA: TGCGCCAGCAGCCAAGAATTAGCGGGGACTTCAGATACGCAGTATTTT
V: TRBV2; D: -; J: TRBJ2-1; size: few; CDR3: CASQDILTPPGDEQFF; DNA: TGTGCCAGCCAGGACATCCTGACCCCACCCGGGGATGAGCAGTTCTTC
V: TRBV4-1; D: TRBD2; J: TRBJ2-1; size: -; CDR3: CASSQPGLGTNEQFF; DNA: TGCGCCAGCAGCCAACCGGGACTAGGGACCAATGAGCAGTTCTTC
V: TRBV14; D: -; J: TRBJ2-5; size: many; CDR3: CASSPSLQETQYF; DNA: TGTGCCAGCAGCCCCTCCCTCCAAGAGACCCAGTACTTC
V: TRBV29-1; D: TRBD2; J: TRBJ2-3; size: -; CDR3: CSVKGGEDTQYF; DNA: TGCAGCGTTAAGGGAGGGGAAGATACGCAGTATTTT
V: TRBV7-9; D: -; J: TRBJ1-5; size: -; CDR3: CASSLGTHQPQHF; DNA: TGTGCCAGCAGCTTAGGCACCCATCAGCCCCAGCATTTT
V: TRBV4-2; D: TRBD2; J: TRBJ2-1; size: -; CDR3: CASSPGLATILSLLTYNEQFF; DNA: TGTGCCAGCAGCCCGGGACTAGCTACTATTCTGAGCCTTCTTACCTACAATGAGCAGTTCTTC
V: TRBV9; D: -; J: TRBJ1-2; size: -; CDR3: CASSVGTSLPGYGYTF; DNA: TGTGCCAGCAGCGTGGGGACTTCTCTCCCTGGATATGGCTACACCTTC
V: TRBV6-6; D: TRBD1; J: TRBJ2-5; size: -; CDR3: CASTRQGRGGTQYF; DNA: TGTGCCAGCACCCGACAGGGAAGAGGAGGGACCCAGTACTTC
V: TRBV6-1; D: -; J: TRBJ1-5; size: few; CDR3: CASSELLSGEVAQHF; DNA: TGTGCCAGCAGTGAACTACTCTCAGGGGAGGTGGCCCAGCATTTT
V: TRBV20-1; D: -; J: TRBJ2-7; size: few; CDR3: CSAEGSEADYKYEQYF; DNA: TGCAGTGCCGAGGGTTCCGAGGCGGATTATAAGTACGAGCAGTACTTC
V: TRBV6-6; D: -; J: TRBJ1-2; size: -; CDR3: CASSYPQGYGYTF; DNA: TGTGCCAGCAGTTACCCTCAGGGTTATGGCTACACCTTC
V: TRBV6-6; D: -; J: TRBJ2-7; size: -; CDR3: CASSTTQSSYEQYF; DNA: TGTGCCAGCAGTACTACCCAGAGCTCCTACGAGCAGTACTTC
V: TRBV12-3/TRBV12-4; D: TRBD2; J: TRBJ2-7; size: many; CDR3: CASSLGRGRSHEQYF; DNA: TGTGCCAGCAGTTTAGGGCGCGGGAGGAGTCACGAGCAGTACTTC
V: TRBV7-9; D: TRBD2; J: TRBJ2-5; size: -; CDR3: CASSHRYGTTTEETQYF; DNA: TGTGCCAGCAGCCATAGATACGGGACTACCACGGAGGAGACCCAGTACTTC
V: TRBV9; D: TRBD2; J: TRBJ2-1; size: -; CDR3: CARQGHRLAGGGNEQFF; DNA: TGTGCCAGACAGGGACATAGACTAGCGGGAGGAGGCAATGAGCAGTTCTTC
V: TRBV24-1; D: -; J: TRBJ2-1; size: many; CDR3: CATSDLPIRQGYNEQFF; DNA: TGTGCCACCAGTGATTTGCCTATTAGGCAGGGCTACAATGAGCAGTTCTTC
V: TRBV7-9; D: -; J: TRBJ1-1; size: -; CDR3: CASSPPGSEAFF; DNA: TGTGCCAGCAGCCCCCCGGGTAGTGAAGCTTTCTTT
V: TRBV29-1; D: TRBD2; J: TRBJ2-2; size: few; CDR3: CSVEDRTASGRPTGELFF; DNA: TGCAGCGTTGAAGATCGAACGGCTAGCGGTCGCCCCACCGGGGAGCTGTTTTTT
V: TRBV7-2; D: TRBD2; J: TRBJ2-7; size: -; CDR3: CASSPYLGGGYEQYF; DNA: TGTGCCAGCAGCCCCTATCTCGGGGGGGGATACGAGCAGTACTTC
V: TRBV28; D: TRBD2; J: TRBJ2-1; size: -; CDR3: CASSSRTSGDVSYNEQFF; DNA: TGTGCCAGCAGTTCTCGGACTAGCGGTGATGTCTCCTACAATGAGCAGTTCTTC
V: TRBV6-2/TRBV6-3; D: -; J: TRBJ1-2; size: -; CDR3: CASSWTELNYGYTF; DNA: TGTGCCAGCAGTTGGACAGAACTCAACTATGGCTACACCTTC
V: TRBV7-9; D: -; J: TRBJ2-1; size: few; CDR3: CAGGPTEFSYNEQFF; DNA: TGTGCAGGAGGACCGACAGAATTCTCCTACAATGAGCAGTTCTTC
V: TRBV29-1; D: TRBD2; J: TRBJ2-1; size: few; CDR3: CSVVLSGGYNEQFF; DNA: TGCAGCGTTGTCCTTAGCGGGGGGTACAATGAGCAGTTCTTC
V: TRBV28; D: -; J: TRBJ2-7; size: few; CDR3: CASLSGTAFYEQYF; DNA: TGTGCCAGCCTAAGCGGGACAGCTTTTTACGAGCAGTACTTC
V: TRBV4-3; D: -; J: TRBJ2-1; size: -; CDR3: CASSRSRDSQSSSYNEQFF; DNA: TGCGCCAGCAGCCGCTCACGGGACTCCCAAAGTAGCTCCTACAATGAGCAGTTCTTC
V: TRBV4-1; D: -; J: TRBJ2-7; size: -; CDR3: CASGQESQTFYEQYF; DNA: TGCGCCAGCGGCCAAGAATCACAGACTTTCTACGAGCAGTACTTC
V: TRBV20-1; D: -; J: TRBJ1-5; size: -; CDR3: CSARIRGNSNQPQHF; DNA: TGCAGTGCTCGAATTAGAGGTAATAGCAATCAGCCCCAGCATTTT
V: TRBV2; D: TRBD1; J: TRBJ2-2; size: -; CDR3: CASGEGQGIAGELFF; DNA: TGTGCCAGCGGAGAGGGACAGGGAATCGCCGGGGAGCTGTTTTTT
V: TRBV7-9; D: TRBD1; J: TRBJ1-6; size: -; CDR3: CASGPGQGAAPLHF; DNA: TGTGCCAGCGGCCCTGGACAGGGGGCCGCACCCCTCCACTTT
V: TRBV11-2; D: TRBD1; J: TRBJ1-4; size: -; CDR3: CASSWTGDEKLFF; DNA: TGTGCCAGCAGCTGGACAGGGGATGAAAAACTGTTTTTT
V: TRBV29-1; D: -; J: TRBJ1-3; size: -; CDR3: CSVSLAAGNTIYF; DNA: TGCAGCGTCTCACTCGCGGCTGGAAACACCATATATTTT
V: TRBV20-1; D: -; J: TRBJ2-2; size: -; CDR3: CSALDSANTGELFF; DNA: TGCAGTGCTCTGGACAGCGCGAACACCGGGGAGCTGTTTTTT
V: TRBV5-1; D: -; J: TRBJ2-3; size: -; CDR3: CASSLGGVLTDTQYF; DNA: TGCGCCAGCAGCTTGGGGGGGGTCCTCACAGATACGCAGTATTTT
V: TRBV29-1; D: TRBD1; J: TRBJ2-7; size: -; CDR3: CSVGQIYEQYF; DNA: TGCAGCGTGGGACAGATCTACGAGCAGTACTTC
V: TRBV7-9; D: -; J: TRBJ1-1; size: few; CDR3: CATRGGIALNTEAFF; DNA: TGTGCCACCCGAGGCGGGATCGCCCTGAACACTGAAGCTTTCTTT